These T cell receptor beta chains were read from a single sample in a study of CD8+ T cells in alopecia areata. This table comes from immunoSEQ multiplex PCR, and its TCRdb copy is limited to in-frame clones, with some not included. The table records approximately 13,000 clones, 58% of them present only once. Sequenced material: skin, taken at week 0. Every receptor here comes from a human donor with alopecia areata. Both conserved end residues are part of each CDR3. Fields, in order: V gene, J gene, D gene, clone size, CDR3 DNA, CDR3 protein. The D gene is left open where the match is weak. Clone size is shown for a subset of rows, as once, few, many or a class of expanded clone.

>TRBV7-2|TRBJ2-7|-|-
TGTGCCAGCAGCTTAAAAGGGGCAACCTACGAGCAGTACTTC
CASSLKGATYEQYF
>TRBV5-4|TRBJ1-3|-|-
TGTGCCAGCAGCTTGGAGGGTGGGAACTCTGGAAACACCATATATTTT
CASSLEGGNSGNTIYF
>TRBV19|TRBJ2-2|TRBD1|-
TGTGCCAGTAGTATAGATGGAGGGACAGGGGACACCGGGGAGCTGTTTTTT
CASSIDGGTGDTGELFF
>TRBV5-1|TRBJ2-1|-|few
TGCGCCAGCAGCTTGGCCCTCAATGAGCAGTTCTTC
CASSLALNEQFF
>TRBV19|TRBJ2-5|TRBD1|-
TGTGCCAGTAGTATGGGCGCAGGGACAGAGAGCCAAGAGACCCAGTACTTC
CASSMGAGTESQETQYF
>TRBV28|TRBJ2-6|-|-
TGTGCCAGCAGTTTGCCTCGGGGCCATGGGGCCAACGTCCTGACTTTC
CASSLPRGHGANVLTF
>TRBV5-1|TRBJ2-7|-|medium-sized
TGCGCCAGCAGCTTGGTATTTGAAGTCCTAAACTCCTACGAGCAGTACTTC
CASSLVFEVLNSYEQYF
>TRBV28|TRBJ1-5|-|medium-sized
TGTGCCACCTGGGTCGGGGGGGCAAGCAATCAGCCCCAGCATTTT
CATWVGGASNQPQHF
>TRBV6-6|TRBJ2-2|-|-
TGTGCCAGCAGTTATAGACACCCGAACACCGGGGAGCTGTTTTTT
CASSYRHPNTGELFF
>TRBV4-3|TRBJ2-5|-|-
TGCGCCAGCAGCCAAGATCCCGGCAGGGGGGCCGGGGAGACCCAGTACTTC
CASSQDPGRGAGETQYF
>TRBV27|TRBJ1-1|TRBD1|-
TGTGCCAGCATTAGGACAGGTTTAGGTACTGAAGCTTTCTTT
CASIRTGLGTEAFF
>TRBV13|TRBJ2-1|-|-
TGTGCCAGCAGCACGCTGGTCGGGGACCTCAATGAGCAGTTCTTC
CASSTLVGDLNEQFF
>TRBV6-5|TRBJ2-7|-|few
TGTGCCAGCAGTTGGCTTGCCGAGCAGTACTTC
CASSWLAEQYF
>TRBV4-2|TRBJ2-5|-|-
TGTGCCAGCAGCCAAGGGTTTCGGTCTGGCGGGGGCGAGACCCAGTACTTC
CASSQGFRSGGGETQYF
>TRBV6-1|TRBJ1-1|TRBD1|-
TGTGCCAGCACCAATCGGGACAGTGAAGCTTTCTTT
CASTNRDSEAFF
>TRBV5-4|TRBJ1-1|-|-
TGTGCCAGCAGCTCCGACCCTACGGGTCCCATGAACACTGAAGCTTTCTTT
CASSSDPTGPMNTEAFF
>TRBV5-4|TRBJ2-5|-|-
TGTGCCAGCAGCTTGGTGGGGGGTTTTAGGGAGACCCAGTACTTC
CASSLVGGFRETQYF
>TRBV7-2|TRBJ2-1|-|-
TGTGCCAGCAGCTTAGACCTACGGGGTAGCTCCTACAATGAGCAGTTCTTC
CASSLDLRGSSYNEQFF
>TRBV7-2|TRBJ2-5|-|-
TGTGCCAGCAGCTTAGGACGCGGCGACTTTGAGGGGACCCAGTACTTC
CASSLGRGDFEGTQYF
>TRBV6-6|TRBJ2-7|TRBD1|few
TGTGCCAGCAGTTACCCCGGACAGGGGGCCTACGAGCAGTACTTC
CASSYPGQGAYEQYF
>TRBV6-1|TRBJ2-5|-|-
TGTGCCAGCTCAGGAAGCCGACGTCCAGAGACCCAGTACTTC
CASSGSRRPETQYF
>TRBV27|TRBJ2-1|TRBD2|-
TGTGCCAGCACCTCCCCTAGCGGGGGCCACAATGAGCAGTTCTTC
CASTSPSGGHNEQFF
>TRBV9|TRBJ2-1|TRBD2|-
TGTGCCAGCAGCGGTACTAGCGGGGGGGCCCATCAGAGATTCTACAATGAGCAGTTCTTC
CASSGTSGGAHQRFYNEQFF
>TRBV7-8|TRBJ1-1|TRBD1|-
TGTGCCAGCAGCGCCAGGGGACAGGCGAACACTGAAGCTTTCTTT
CASSARGQANTEAFF
>TRBV29-1|TRBJ1-2|-|few
TGCAGCGGGCTTTTTGGACAGAACTATGGCTACACCTTC
CSGLFGQNYGYTF
>TRBV4-1|TRBJ2-3|-|-
TGCGCCAGCAGCCAATTAAAATCAAGTGCGGATACGCAGTATTTT
CASSQLKSSADTQYF
>TRBV30|TRBJ2-7|-|-
TGTGCCTGGAGTTTACACTGGGGGCCCTACGAGCAGTACTTC
CAWSLHWGPYEQYF
>TRBV15|TRBJ2-7|TRBD1|-
TGTGCCACCAGCAGAGATGATCGGGACAGGGAGTTCTACGAGCAGTACTTC
CATSRDDRDREFYEQYF
>TRBV16|TRBJ1-5|TRBD1|-
TGTGCCAGCACAGGAGACAGGGTCAATCAGCCCCAGCATTTT
CASTGDRVNQPQHF
>TRBV27|TRBJ1-3|-|few
TGTGCCAGCAGTTTCGGAAACACCATATATTTT
CASSFGNTIYF
>TRBV4-1|TRBJ2-5|-|few
TGCGCCAGCAGCCAAGATGGACGGGGGATACAAGAGACCCAGTACTTC
CASSQDGRGIQETQYF
>TRBV27|TRBJ1-1|TRBD1|few
TGTGCCAGCAGTTTAGGACAGGGTATGGGGAACACTGAAGCTTTCTTT
CASSLGQGMGNTEAFF
>TRBV18|TRBJ2-1|-|-
TGTGCCAGCTCACCCCAGTCTTACAATGAGCAGTTCTTC
CASSPQSYNEQFF
>TRBV7-2|TRBJ1-5|TRBD1|-
TGTGCCAGCAGCTTAGGGGCTGACAGGGATTGGGCGCCCCAGCATTTT
CASSLGADRDWAPQHF
>TRBV7-2|TRBJ1-1|TRBD1|-
TGTGCCAGCAGCTTAGCTGGCAGGGGGCACACTGAAGCTTTCTTT
CASSLAGRGHTEAFF
>TRBV7-7|TRBJ2-1|-|-
TGTGCTAGCAGCCGCGCCCGGGTCTCCTACAATGAGCAGTTCTTC
CASSRARVSYNEQFF